Following are 9 T cell receptor beta chains from one sample sequenced in a study of Ad26.COV2.S vaccination and SARS-CoV-2 variants (dated by TCRdb to the early 2020s). Taken with the paper, the label for treatment or condition translates to: over 15 received Ad26.COV2.S at low or high dose, single or two shots; 5 received placebo; per-sample allocation not given. For vaccine and placebo recipients, the sequenced repertoires came from samples collected on day 63 after the first injection. Library preparation employed the immunoSEQ multiplex PCR assay. The source is immuneACCESS, and TCRdb retained only in-frame sequences with V and J called. Part of the clones is not carried over; for the studies checked, unresolved V genes explain less than half of this, and the remainder is unexplained. This sample has about 440,000 clones in its table, and around 91% of those were observed once. Clones ranked in the top ten supply under 4.5% of the sample.

This specimen was peripheral blood, taken in a trial of Ad26.COV2.S vaccine versus placebo. These receptor sequences come from a person aged 18-60 years who received the Ad26.COV2.S COVID-19 vaccine or a placebo.

The V gene is TRBV7-8, the J gene TRBJ1-1, with TRBD1 as a possible D gene (6 bases). The germline gives CDR1 SGHVS, CDR2 FQNEAQ. The V and J ends lost 6 bases and 6 bases respectively, with 17 bases between them. This CDR3 has 14 amino acids. The CDR3 is CASRRTVGPSEAFF. For the CDR3, the DNA is TGTGCCAGCAGACGGACAGTTGGCCCCTCTGAAGCTTTCTTT.

The V gene is TRBV28, the J gene TRBJ1-4; 10 bases align to TRBD1. Germline assignment: CDR1 MDHEN and CDR2 SYDVKM. The CDR3 totals 13 residues. V shed 9 bases, J shed 7 bases, and the junction held 5 bases outside the gene matches. The DNA of the CDR3 is TGTGCCAGTTCGACAGGGGGCGTTGAAAAACTGTTTTTT. Protein: CASSTGGVEKLFF.

The chain has TRBV3-1 (or the pseudogene TRBV3-2) and TRBJ1-3, with D maybe TRBD1 (5 bases). The germline gives CDR1 LGHDT, CDR2 YNNKEL (reference sequence). Between the trimmed V and J ends, which lost 3 bases and 0 bases, there was a span of 15 bases. The CDR3 runs to 17 residues. CDR3 sequence: CASSQGGGHYSGNTIYF. CDR3 in DNA: TGTGCCAGCAGCCAGGGGGGAGGCCATTACTCTGGAAACACCATATATTTT.

V and J are TRBV27 and TRBJ1-2, with a possible D match to TRBD1 (6 bases). The CDR3 has 13 amino acids. V was clipped by 4 bases and J by 4 bases, with 10 bases between them. In germline, CDR1 is MNHEY, CDR2 SMNVEV (reference sequence). CDR3 DNA sequence: TGTGCCAGCAGTTCGAGGGGGGTCTATGGCTACACCTTC. It translates to CASSSRGVYGYTF.

CDR3 nucleotide sequence: TGCGCCAGCAGCTTGGAACAGGCCACCGACTACGAGCAGTACTTC. This codes for CASSLEQATDYEQYF. The V call is TRBV5-1, the J call TRBJ2-7, with a tentative D call TRBD1 (5 bases). V was shortened by 0 bases and J by 3 bases, with 13 bases between the two germline ends. CDR1 is SGHRS, CDR2 YFSETQ, per germline. The CDR3 runs 15 residues.

The chain is built from TRBV5-6 and TRBJ2-7; TRBD1 aligns across 11 bases. J gave up 3 bases and V 2 bases, and 13 bases lay outside the gene matches. From germline, CDR1 is SGHDT and CDR2 YYEEEE. This CDR3 region has 18 residues. This CDR3 is CASSLAVDKGQGVYEQYF. The CDR3, as DNA: TGTGCCAGCAGCTTAGCCGTGGATAAGGGACAGGGGGTCTACGAGCAGTACTTC. Drawing the rest from reference TRBV5-6 and TRBJ2-7, the complete variable domain is DAGVTQSPTHLIKTRGQQVTLRCSPKSGHDTVSWYQQALGQGPQFIFQYYEEEERQRGNFPDRFSGHQFPNYSSELNVNALLLGDSALYLCASSLAVDKGQGVYEQYFGPGTRLTVT.

The rearrangement links TRBV5-1 to TRBJ2-3; TRBD1 might be the D (6 bases). Germline-derived CDR1 and CDR2 are SGHRS and YFSETQ. The CDR3 has 15 residues. Trimming shortened V by 0 bases and J by 4 bases, and 12 bases separated the two germline ends. The CDR3 DNA is TGCGCCAGCAGCTTGGGGGGACATGTTTCAGATACGCAGTATTTT. It codes for CASSLGGHVSDTQYF. Drawing the rest from reference TRBV5-1 and TRBJ2-3, the complete variable domain is KAGVTQTPRYLIKTRGQQVTLSCSPISGHRSVSWYQQTPGQGLQFLFEYFSETQRNKGNFPGRFSGRQFSNSRSEMNVSTLELGDSALYLCASSLGGHVSDTQYFGPGTRLTVL.

This chain connects TRBV5-4 to TRBJ2-6; no clear D gene. Germline CDR1 is SGHNT and CDR2 is YYREEE (reference sequence). The length of the CDR3 is 16 residues. Trimming removed 0 bases from V and 3 bases from J, with 10 bases in between. CDR3 DNA: TGTGCCAGCAGCTTGGGGCAGATCGGTGGGGCCAACGTCCTGACTTTC. Translating it yields CASSLGQIGGANVLTF. Together with reference TRBV5-4 and TRBJ2-6, the CDR3 gives the full variable domain: ETGVTQSPTHLIKTRGQQVTLRCSSQSGHNTVSWYQQALGQGPQFIFQYYREEENGRGNFPPRFSGLQFPNYSSELNVNALELDDSALYLCASSLGQIGGANVLTFGAGSRLTVL.

The CDR3 here is CASSQLYGYTF. The CDR3 region has the DNA TGTGCCAGCAGCCAACTCTATGGCTACACCTTC. This rearrangement joins TRBV3-1 (or the pseudogene TRBV3-2) to TRBJ1-2; unclear D gene. The germline V and J ends were trimmed by 2 bases and 4 bases, with 2 bases remaining between them. This CDR3 has 11 residues. Germline V gene lookup returns CDR1 LGHDT and CDR2 YNNKEL (reference sequence).